Below are 20 T cell receptor beta chains sequenced from a single sample in a study of CD8 T cells in Susac syndrome. RNA amounts of 0.5 to 1 ug underwent reverse transcription with random hexamers. TCRdb re-analysed the immunoSEQ multiplex PCR reads in MiXCR, keeping a single row per CDR3 protein. The table has about 100,000 distinct CDR3 sequences, 90% to 95% seen once. Sequencing was carried out using CD8+ T cells from PBMCs. Source of these receptors: a human donor in good health.

J is TRBJ2-3 and V is TRBV29-1, with D perhaps assigned TRBD1 or TRBD2 (5 bases each). V lost 6 bases, J lost 9 bases, and 16 bases lay in between. Per the germline V gene, CDR1 is SQVTM and CDR2 is ANQGSEA. The CDR3 contains 12 residues. This CDR3 is CSVRDGRGTQYF. The CDR3 DNA is TGCAGCGTCAGGGACGGCCGAGGGACGCAGTATTTT.

The chain couples TRBV5-6 to TRBJ2-7; 9 nucleotides line up with TRBD1. The V gene's germline CDR1 is SGHDT and CDR2 YYEEEE. V trimming: 3 bases; J trimming: 1 base; junction bases outside the gene matches: 2. This CDR3 is 14 amino acids long. The CDR3 coding sequence is TGTGCCAGCAGCTCTGACAGGGGGTCCTACGAGCAGTACTTC. This codes for CASSSDRGSYEQYF. Drawing the rest from reference TRBV5-6 and TRBJ2-7, the complete variable domain is DAGVTQSPTHLIKTRGQQVTLRCSPKSGHDTVSWYQQALGQGPQFIFQYYEEEERQRGNFPDRFSGHQFPNYSSELNVNALLLGDSALYLCASSSDRGSYEQYFGPGTRLTVT.

J is TRBJ1-5 and V is TRBV7-6, with a possible D match to TRBD1 (5 bases). This CDR3 is 15 amino acids long. CDR1 is SGHVS, CDR2 FNYEAQ, per germline. Trimming cost V 5 bases and J 3 bases, with 14 bases left between them. The DNA of the CDR3 is TGTGCCAGCAGCGCATTACCGGGGGTCAATCAGCCCCAGCATTTT. Its protein product is CASSALPGVNQPQHF.

V and J are TRBV12-3 or TRBV12-4 and TRBJ2-7; D ambiguous. V lost 6 bases and J lost 7, with 13 bases in between. This CDR3 is built from 12 residues. CDR3 loop: CASSPGGVEQYF. The CDR3 region has the DNA TGTGCCAGCAGCCCTGGTGGCGTTGAGCAGTACTTC.

This chain links TRBV18 with TRBJ2-1, with 8 positions matching TRBD1. CDR1 and CDR2 (germline): KGHSH, LQKENI. Losses at the gene ends were 3 bases for V and 6 bases for J; bases not matched to a gene: 7. The CDR3 is 15 residues long. The CDR3 here is CASSPSDRVTNEQFF. The CDR3, as DNA: TGTGCCAGCTCACCCTCGGACAGGGTTACCAATGAGCAGTTCTTC.

The chain has TRBV3-1 and TRBJ2-3; 9 bases line up with TRBD1. The CDR3 sequence is 18 residues long. V lost 3 bases, J lost 2 bases, and 12 bases stayed unmatched. Per germline, CDR1 LGHDT and CDR2 YNNKEL (reference sequence). CDR3 sequence reads: CASSHGDLQGAATDTQYF. The CDR3 DNA is TGTGCCAGCAGCCATGGCGACCTACAGGGGGCGGCCACAGATACGCAGTATTTT.

The chain employs TRBV7-9 and TRBJ2-7; D may be TRBD1 or TRBD2 (5 bases each). Germline values: CDR1 SEHNR, CDR2 FQNEAQ (reference sequence). The V end was cut by 5 bases, the J end by 6 bases, with 20 bases between. CDR3 length: 15 amino acids. The CDR3 DNA reads TGTGCCAGCAGCCCGAGCCCGGGGCAGGCGGGCGAGCAGTACTTC. This translates into CASSPSPGQAGEQYF.

The CDR3 DNA reads as TGTGCCAGCAGTCAAGGCGGGATGAATTCACCCCTCCACTTT. This gives the protein CASSQGGMNSPLHF. The chain uses TRBV27 and TRBJ1-6, with unresolved D. V gave up 5 bases and J gave up 7 bases, with 12 bases separating them. This CDR3 has 14 amino acids. Germline V gene data show CDR1 as MNHEY and CDR2 as SMNVEV (reference sequence).

The rearrangement joins TRBV11-2 to TRBJ2-7; no clear D. V shed 1 base and J shed 3 bases, with 1 base lying between them. Germline CDR1 reads SGHAT; CDR2 reads FQNNGV. The CDR3 runs 11 residues. The CDR3 reads CASSLVYEQYF. In DNA form, the CDR3 reads TGTGCCAGCAGCTTAGTCTACGAGCAGTACTTC.

This clonotype is a singleton in its sample. The chain links TRBV29-1 to TRBJ1-2, with 12 bases identical to TRBD1. V shed 7 bases, J shed 8 bases, and the junction held 17 bases outside the gene matches. The germline gives CDR1 SQVTM, CDR2 ANQGSEA. This CDR3 has 16 amino acids. In nucleotides, the CDR3 is TGCAGCGCCTCGTTCCGGGACAGGGGGCGCGTCGGGGGCTACACCTTC. Translating gives CSASFRDRGRVGGYTF.

The chain links TRBV14 to TRBJ2-1; 7 bases map to TRBD2. The ends lost 0 bases at V and 4 bases at J; junction bases unmatched: 6. Germline loops: CDR1 SGHDN, CDR2 FVKESK. The CDR3 spans 16 residues. The CDR3 protein is CASSQDGSGEYNEQFF. The CDR3 coding sequence is TGTGCCAGCAGCCAAGATGGCAGCGGGGAATACAATGAGCAGTTCTTC.

The chain is built from TRBV15 and TRBJ2-3, with 7 bases matching TRBD1. In germline, CDR1 is LNHNV, CDR2 YYDKDF (reference sequence). This CDR3 comprises 13 residues. The trim removed 2 bases at V and 4 bases at J, leaving 0 bases unmatched. The CDR3 DNA sequence: TGTGCCACCAGCAGAACAGGGGCAGATACGCAGTATTTT. Its protein product is CATSRTGADTQYF.

This sequence joins TRBV24-1 and TRBJ2-2, with TRBD1 as a possible D gene (6 bases). V was cut by 3 bases and J by 3 bases, with 10 bases left in between. The CDR3 sequence is 15 residues long. Germline-derived CDR1 and CDR2 are KGHDR and SFDVKD. The CDR3: CATSDPNRDTGELFF. The CDR3 DNA is TGTGCCACCAGTGATCCAAACAGGGACACCGGGGAGCTGTTTTTT.

This clonotype was seen only once. The chain joins TRBV6-5 to TRBJ1-1, with 9 bases identical to TRBD1. With 6 bases clipped from V and 8 bases from J, the junction kept 13 bases outside the gene matches. The CDR3 covers 15 residues. Per the germline V gene, CDR1 is MNHEY and CDR2 is SVGAGI. As DNA, the CDR3 is TGTGCCAGCAGCCTCCCCGGCCTCGGGACAGGGGAAGCTTTCTTT. Translating gives CASSLPGLGTGEAFF.

The chain has TRBV21-1 and TRBJ2-1; TRBD2, the table's D call, was not compared with the DNA. TRBV21-1 is described as a pseudogene. The CDR3 has 17 residues. CDR3 nucleotide sequence: TGTGCCAGCAGCCGACTAGCGGGGGGACTCTACTACAATGAGCAGTTCTTC. Translating gives CASSRLAGGLYYNEQFF.

The chain recombines TRBV6-1 with TRBJ2-7; D is perhaps TRBD1 (6 bases). V lost 6 bases and J lost 3, with 15 bases in between. The CDR3 has 14 amino acids. In germline, CDR1 is MNHNS, CDR2 SASEGT. CDR3 DNA: TGTGCCAGCAGGACAGGTTTATCGGACTACGAGCAGTACTTC. Its translation is CASRTGLSDYEQYF.

The chain carries TRBV6-5 and TRBJ2-7; D call uncertain. Trimming cost V 0 bases and J 2 bases, with 8 bases left between them. CDR3 length: 14 residues. Germline V gene lookup returns CDR1 MNHEY and CDR2 SVGAGI. The CDR3 DNA reads TGTGCCAGCAGTTACTCGGGCGAGGCCTACGAGCAGTACTTC. The encoded protein is CASSYSGEAYEQYF.

The V gene is TRBV29-1, the J gene TRBJ2-1; 9 bases fit TRBD2. This CDR3 spans 15 amino acids. Germline V gene sequence: CDR1 SQVTM, CDR2 ANQGSEA. V lost 2 bases, J lost 3 bases, and 5 bases stayed unmatched. The CDR3 loop is CSVEPSGAFYNEQFF. The CDR3 coding sequence is TGCAGCGTTGAACCTAGCGGGGCCTTCTACAATGAGCAGTTCTTC.

This sequence joins TRBV13 and TRBJ2-7; 8 bases are shared with TRBD1. Germline V gene lookup returns CDR1 PRHDT and CDR2 FYEKMQ (reference sequence). J was trimmed by 4 bases and V by 4 bases; bases with no gene match: 9. There are 15 residues in the CDR3. As DNA, the CDR3 is TGTGCCAGCAGCTCTTCAAATGGACAGGGTTACGAGCAGTACTTC. This sequence encodes CASSSSNGQGYEQYF.

The chain uses TRBV3-1 and TRBJ2-6, with 9 bases identical to TRBD1. Germline CDR1 LGHDT, CDR2 YNNKEL (reference sequence). This CDR3 region has 19 residues. The V and J ends lost 0 bases and 2 bases, in that order; junction bases with no gene match: 8. The CDR3 loop reads CASSQDKGQGKAGANVLTF. The CDR3 region has the DNA TGTGCCAGCAGCCAAGATAAGGGACAGGGAAAAGCTGGGGCCAACGTCCTGACTTTC.